The 15 T cell receptor beta chains given below trace back to one sample, sequenced in a study of T-cell reconstitution after alpha-beta-depleted transplantation in children. Preparing the TCRbeta library involved the use of unique molecular identifiers. TCRdb ran MiXCR on the PCR reads and lists one entry per CDR3 protein. The sample holds hundreds of thousands of distinct CDR3 sequences, more than 9% seen once. The sequences come from PBMCs from the stem cell graft donor, collected from the stem cell graft. Receptor source: a human donor who donated a stem cell graft to a child with SCID.

CDR3 loop: CSVTGAGIDEQYF. The CDR3 DNA reads TGCAGCGTTACGGGGGCAGGGATCGACGAGCAGTACTTC. V gene TRBV29-1 combines with J gene TRBJ2-7; D is possibly TRBD1 or TRBD2 (6 bases each). The V gene lost 5 bases and the J gene lost 5 bases, with 16 bases spanning the gap. The CDR3 consists of 13 residues. The germline V gene encodes CDR1 SQVTM and CDR2 ANQGSEA.

This sequence joins TRBV20-1 and TRBJ2-5, with TRBD2 matching 9 bases. The CDR3 runs 13 residues. CDR1 and CDR2 from the germline V gene are DFQATT and SNEGSKA (reference sequence). V shed 3 bases, J shed 5 bases, and the junction held 4 bases outside the gene matches. The CDR3 sequence is CSARGLAHETQYF. CDR3 DNA: TGCAGTGCTAGGGGACTAGCTCACGAGACCCAGTACTTC.

This clonotype appeared a few times. The chain has TRBV7-2 and TRBJ1-1; D not resolved. There are 12 residues in the CDR3. Germline V gives CDR1 SGHTA, CDR2 FQGNSA. Trimming removed 6 bases at V and 4 bases at J, with 9 bases between. The CDR3, as DNA: TGTGCCAGCAGGGTTGGGTCCACTGAAGCTTTCTTT. Translation gives CASRVGSTEAFF.

This rearrangement joins TRBV4-1 to TRBJ2-7; 8 bases fit TRBD1. The CDR3 runs to 16 residues. Germline V CDR1 and CDR2: MGHRA, YSYEKL. V lost 2 bases to trimming and J lost 2 bases; unmatched junction nucleotides: 8. The CDR3 here is CASSQFTATGAYEQYF. The CDR3 bases are TGCGCCAGCAGCCAATTTACTGCGACAGGGGCCTACGAGCAGTACTTC.

The V gene is TRBV3-1, the J gene TRBJ2-4; tentatively, D is TRBD2 (5 bases). Trimming took off 4 bases at V and 5 bases at J, with 12 bases between the two ends. The CDR3 has 14 residues. CDR1 and CDR2 (germline): LGHDT, YNNKEL (reference sequence). Written as DNA, the CDR3 is TGTGCCAGCAGCCTCCCCGGGCGGGAAAACATTCAGTACTTC. As protein: CASSLPGRENIQYF.

The V gene is TRBV4-1, the J gene TRBJ1-4; D is unresolved. Germline V gene sequence: CDR1 MGHRA, CDR2 YSYEKL. The CDR3 is 14 amino acids. V was pared by 4 bases and J by 0 bases, with 6 bases between. The CDR3 DNA follows: TGCGCCAGCAGCCGAGGATCAACTAATGAAAAACTGTTTTTT. It specifies CASSRGSTNEKLFF.

This clonotype was counted ten times or more. V and J are TRBV5-1 and TRBJ2-7; D ambiguous. V was clipped by 4 bases and J by 2 bases, with 16 bases between them. Germline loops: CDR1 SGHRS, CDR2 YFSETQ. The CDR3 is made up of 15 amino acids. The DNA of the CDR3 is TGCGCCAGCAGCCCCCGACCCAATGGCGCCTACGAGCAGTACTTC. Translation gives CASSPRPNGAYEQYF.

This clonotype was counted a few times. The chain uses TRBV12-5 and TRBJ1-1; D not certain. CDR3 length: 14 amino acids. Germline V gives CDR1 LGHNT, CDR2 FRNRAP. The V end was cut by 0 bases, the J end by 7 bases, with 12 bases between. This CDR3 reads CASGLVRREDEAFF. In nucleotides, the CDR3 is TGTGCTAGTGGTTTGGTACGGCGGGAGGATGAAGCTTTCTTT.

The chain carries TRBV24-1 and TRBJ2-1; D not resolved. Trimming removed 5 bases at V and 5 bases at J, with 3 bases between. CDR3 size: 11 residues. In germline, CDR1 is KGHDR, CDR2 SFDVKD. As DNA, the CDR3 is TGTGCCACCAGTGGGGACAATGAGCAGTTCTTC. Amino acids: CATSGDNEQFF.

J is TRBJ2-1 and V is TRBV12-3 or TRBV12-4; D might be TRBD1 or TRBD2, each matching 5 bases. CDR3 length: 18 amino acids. V lost 3 bases and J 0 bases, leaving 18 bases between the germline ends. The DNA for the CDR3 is TGTGCCAGCAGTTTGACCAGATGGGGGACCGACTCCTACAATGAGCAGTTCTTC. It translates to CASSLTRWGTDSYNEQFF.

This clonotype was seen more than once but under ten times. The chain carries TRBV7-2 and TRBJ1-1, with D tentatively TRBD1 (6 bases). V shed 6 bases and J shed 6 bases, with 14 bases lying between them. The germline gives CDR1 SGHTA, CDR2 FQGNSA. There are 13 residues in the CDR3. CDR3 sequence: CASRRQETAEAFF. As DNA, the CDR3 is TGTGCCAGCAGACGACAGGAGACCGCTGAAGCTTTCTTT.

There are a few counts of this clonotype. The V call is TRBV7-6, the J call TRBJ1-2; 12 nucleotides match TRBD1. Germline V gene data show CDR1 as SGHVS and CDR2 as FNYEAQ. The CDR3 consists of 15 residues. Losses at the gene ends were 5 bases for V and 2 bases for J; bases not matched to a gene: 3. CDR3 amino acids: CASSPGTGGNYGYTF. The CDR3 coding sequence is TGTGCCAGCAGCCCCGGGACAGGGGGCAACTATGGCTACACCTTC.

This clonotype showed up just a few times. The chain is built from TRBV18 and TRBJ2-2; D unresolved. Trimming shortened V by 3 bases and J by 4 bases, and 12 bases separated the two germline ends. The CDR3 totals 15 residues. Germline-derived CDR1 and CDR2 are KGHSH and LQKENI. CDR3 sequence: CASSPFQVSTGELFF. The CDR3 nucleotides are TGTGCCAGCTCACCTTTCCAAGTGAGCACCGGGGAGCTGTTTTTT.

The CDR3 bases are TGTGCCACCAGCAGAGATGGTGGGGACACTGAAGCTTTCTTT. Translated, it gives CATSRDGGDTEAFF. The chain employs TRBV15 and TRBJ1-1; D remains unclear. CDR1 LNHNV and CDR2 YYDKDF come from the germline V gene (reference sequence). This CDR3 is built from 14 residues. V lost 0 bases to trimming and J lost 3 bases, with 8 bases between them. The full variable domain, its missing parts supplied by reference TRBV15 and TRBJ1-1, is DAMVIQNPRYQVTQFGKPVTLSCSQTLNHNVMYWYQQKSSQAPKLLFHYYDKDFNNEADTPDNFQSRRPNTSFCFLDIRSPGLGDTAMYLCATSRDGGDTEAFFGQGTRLTVV.

V gene TRBV3-1 combines with J gene TRBJ2-5; D possibly corresponds to TRBD2 (6 bases). This CDR3 has 16 residues. Germline V gene sequence: CDR1 LGHDT, CDR2 YNNKEL (reference sequence). V was cut by 4 bases and J by 2 bases, with 17 bases left in between. CDR3 region: CASSLGISGNQETQYF. CDR3 nucleotide sequence: TGTGCCAGCAGCCTAGGGATTAGCGGAAATCAAGAGACCCAGTACTTC.